A selection of T cell receptor beta chains follows, all from one sample in a study of cytomegalovirus exposure and HLA in healthy donors. Clones were read by immunoSEQ multiplex PCR, and TCRdb kept only the in-frame ones, dropping some. Of nearly 200,000 clones listed, 82% were seen once; the top ten hold about 0.1%. What was sequenced was PBMCs. The receptors come from a boy aged 2 to 10 in good health and CMV-seronegative. The CDR3 runs from the conserved cysteine through the conserved F or W. Each record gives: CDR3 length, V gene, clone size, D gene, CDR3 protein. D genes are given only for firm matches. Size is omitted from some rows. Given values are once, few, many or a class for expanded clones.

>16|TRBV5-6|-|-
CASSAYRGSLGGELFF
>16|TRBV10-3|-|-
CAISESPDNPDQPQHF
>14|TRBV27|-|TRBD2
CASIQRGPPGEQYF
>17|TRBV4-2|-|-
CASSQESHNRAHTEAFF
>16|TRBV7-2|-|TRBD2
CASSPMKRGDYNEQFF
>15|TRBV27|-|TRBD1
CASSPLLDRGNEQFF
>12|TRBV5-4|-|-
CASKPPGNEQFF
>11|TRBV7-2|-|-
CASSSNNEQFF
>16|TRBV11-2|-|-
CASPQRGGAGPGELFF
>13|TRBV10-1|-|-
CAAGTGPVYEQYF
>12|TRBV29-1|-|-
CSVASSTDYAFF
>13|TRBV27|-|-
CASSLQRGDTQYF
>14|TRBV4-3|-|TRBD1
CASSRTGVTEKLFF
>16|TRBV2|-|TRBD2
CASAPGVASGWGTQYF
>15|TRBV5-6|-|-
CASSFRTDVNTEAFF
>14|TRBV11-3|once|TRBD2
CASSLGGSQETQYF
>14|TRBV5-5|-|TRBD1
CASGQQGLGEKLFF
>13|TRBV7-3|-|TRBD1
CASSRGQGGIQYF
>13|TRBV15|-|-
CATSRDKGYEQYF
>15|TRBV7-2|-|-
CASSLGESSYNEQFF
>13|TRBV2|-|-
CASRVVRADTQYF
>14|TRBV25-1|-|-
CASTGPGMNTEAFF
>14|TRBV5-1|once|-
CASSFGQSGNEQYF
>16|TRBV6-4|-|TRBD2
CASSDSASGGTDTQYF
>16|TRBV4-2|few|-
CASSTSSKEINSPLHF
>18|TRBV5-4|once|TRBD2
CASSLGLAGARGTDTQYF
>15|TRBV5-1|once|TRBD2
CASSLWAGVEETQYF
>16|TRBV11-2|few|TRBD1
CASSTDRGSYNSPLHF
>14|TRBV6-5|once|TRBD1
CASSVQGARYEQYF
>17|TRBV2|-|TRBD2
CASSEAPSGGSYNEQFF
>15|TRBV9|-|-
CASSERGAFNEKLFF
>15|TRBV4-1|-|TRBD1
CASSQRDREAGELFF
>12|TRBV4-2|-|-
CASSPLSDTQYF
>13|TRBV6-5|-|-
CASSYFDRSYYTF
>15|TRBV7-2|-|TRBD2
CASSWGGRNTDTQYF
>12|TRBV2|few|-
CASRLGSYEQYF
>14|TRBV7-7|-|TRBD1
CASSSTGAGDTQYF
>15|TRBV7-2|-|TRBD1
CASSSGTGGAETQYF
>14|TRBV5-1|-|TRBD1
CASSLGAGGTEAFF
>15|TRBV12-5|-|TRBD1
CASGLPPDRGYEQYF
>15|TRBV6-5|-|TRBD1
CASSRDRGRNEKLFF
>18|TRBV5-6|-|-
CASSLAGSLSSYNSPLHF
>15|TRBV5-1|-|TRBD2
CASSLSGGAPDTQYF
>14|TRBV19|-|-
CASTSRGVNEKLFF
>16|TRBV21-1|-|-
CASSKFRERPNSPLHF
>13|TRBV29-1|few|TRBD2
CSVRGLAEGTQYF
>14|TRBV29-1|-|-
CSVAKLLVNTEAFF
>16|TRBV5-1|-|TRBD2
CASSLDLAGVYNEQFF
>10|TRBV6-5|few|-
CASSYGWATF
>14|TRBV23-1|-|-
CASSPLRGANVLTF
>14|TRBV9|-|-
CASSAGQTKNIQYF
>15|TRBV6-6|-|TRBD1
CASSSTGHSGNTIYF